This T cell receptor beta chain was captured by sequencing in a study of blood T cell repertoires in COVID-19 (dated by TCRdb to about 2020). Describing the broader study: The collaborator samples originated in the United States, Italy and Spain and spanned the acute and convalescent phases of COVID-19. The material from the prospective study consisted of cDNA or gDNA derived from T cells, B-cell-depleted T cells, or PBMCs. The repertoires were made available in a free public database intended to serve as a resource for research on the immune response to SARS-CoV-2. The dataset comprised deeply sampled blood TCRbeta repertoires from subjects exposed to, actively infected with, or recovered from COVID-19. Where HLA class I and class II types were available, the types were taken from metadata supplied by the sample provider, not from assay-based typing. The samples were drawn from the first 160 participants of the ongoing ImmuneRACE study and from 1,254 subjects provided by 6 global collaborators. Nearly every sample came with metadata listing a de-identified subject ID, COVID-19 status, age in years and sex.

This clone was seen just once. What antigen it recognizes has not been identified. It has no much larger one-base neighbor in the sample; base qualities were not kept. The study at large found these results: The amount of clinical and demographic metadata varied by source and participant and was provided uncurated.

Each collaborating institution followed its own protocols to collect whole blood in K2EDTA tubes. For TCRbeta analysis, collaborators shipped samples in one of three forms: frozen whole blood, isolated PBMCs, or DNA extracted from either of those sample types. Reading from cysteine to phenylalanine, the CDR3 counts 18 amino acids. Only CDR3 DNA is held: 54 bases, read in frame from base 1. Taken from the germline V gene (reference sequence), the CDR1 and CDR2 loops are LNHNV and YYDKDF. The junction shows trimming of 0 bases on V and 7 bases on J, and the gene matches do not reach 13 bases of it. TCRbeta CDR3 regions were amplified from genomic DNA by means of the immunoSEQ Assay, a bias-controlled multiplex PCR. The paper's processing steps were these. The number of nucleated cells in each sample was estimated from the amplification of reference gene primers within the assay. Sequence reads were collapsed and filtered to measure the absolute abundance of every unique TCRbeta CDR3 rearrangement. For each sample, productive Simpson clonality was calculated as the square root of Simpson's diversity index over productive rearrangements. TCRdb took this table from immuneACCESS and kept in-frame rearrangements with V and J called. Such tables lack part of the clones; where checked against another copy, unresolved V genes explain under half of the gap, and the rest is unexplained. V and J calls and clone size follow that table, whereas D and trimming were derived from the DNA. This sample has roughly 300,000 clones in its table, and approximately 83% of those were observed once. 13% of the sample lies in the top ten.

This clonotype originated in a human donor in a cohort sampled during active COVID-19. Here the chain combines TRBV15 and TRBJ2-1, with TRBD2 matching 9 junction bases. The specimen sequenced was peripheral blood. The nucleotides are TGTGCCACCAGCAGAGATCCTTCTGGGCTAGCGGGAATAAATGAGCAGTTCTTC. Its translation reads: CATSRDPSGLAGINEQFF.